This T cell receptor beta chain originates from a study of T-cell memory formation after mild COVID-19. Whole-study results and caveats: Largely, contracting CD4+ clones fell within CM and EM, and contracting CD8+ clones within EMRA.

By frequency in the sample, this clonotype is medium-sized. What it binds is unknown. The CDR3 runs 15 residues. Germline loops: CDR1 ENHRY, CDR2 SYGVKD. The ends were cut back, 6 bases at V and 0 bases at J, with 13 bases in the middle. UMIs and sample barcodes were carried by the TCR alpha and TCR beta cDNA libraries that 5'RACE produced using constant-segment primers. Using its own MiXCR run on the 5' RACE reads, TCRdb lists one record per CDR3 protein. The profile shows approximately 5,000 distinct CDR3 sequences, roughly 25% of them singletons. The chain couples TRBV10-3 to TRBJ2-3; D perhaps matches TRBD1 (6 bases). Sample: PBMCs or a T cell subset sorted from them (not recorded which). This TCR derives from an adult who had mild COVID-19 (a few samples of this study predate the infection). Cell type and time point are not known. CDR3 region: CAISHGQLSTDTQYF. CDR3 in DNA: TGTGCCATCAGCCACGGACAGTTGAGCACAGATACGCAGTATTTT.